The clone carrying this TCR beta chain was detected a few times. These data originate in a study of cytomegalovirus exposure and HLA in healthy donors. PCR employed 60 Vbeta and 13 Jbeta primers. TCRdb's table, derived via immunoSEQ multiplex PCR, lists solely in-frame clones and lacks some. The sample contains around 160,000 clones, roughly 80% of which appear only once. Specimen: PBMCs. The TCR sequence derives from a male donor in good health and CMV-seronegative.

The CDR3 region has the DNA TGTGCCAGCAACTCGCGCAGGGGACAACCCCAGCATTTT. This sequence encodes CASNSRRGQPQHF. V and J are TRBV28 and TRBJ1-5, with a possible D match to TRBD1 (6 bases). Germline CDR1 is MDHEN and CDR2 is SYDVKM. This CDR3 region has 13 residues. Trimming cost V 7 bases and J 10 bases, with 17 bases left between them.